These 28 T cell receptor beta chains were all obtained from the same sample, sequenced in a study of T cell changes during pregnancy in multiple sclerosis. TCRdb's table, derived via immunoSEQ multiplex PCR, lists solely in-frame clones and lacks some. Here the sample spans around 35,000 clones, about nine tenths being singletons. Here the sequenced sample was CD8+ T cells from peripheral blood mononuclear cells, taken after pregnancy. The receptors derive from a female donor with multiple sclerosis, enrolled in a pregnancy study.

This chain joins TRBV14 and TRBJ2-2; the D gene is possibly TRBD1 (5 bases). This CDR3 is 18 amino acids long. Trimming shortened V by 1 base and J by 0 bases, and 15 bases separated the two germline ends. From germline, CDR1 is SGHDN and CDR2 FVKESK. The CDR3 sequence: CASSQVGAAGPNTGELFF. Here the CDR3 DNA reads TGTGCCAGCAGCCAAGTAGGGGCAGCCGGACCGAACACCGGGGAGCTGTTTTTT.

By sample share, this clone is medium-sized. The chain has TRBV2 and TRBJ1-1; D is undetermined. Germline V gives CDR1 SNHLY, CDR2 FYNNEI. CDR3 size: 10 residues. Trimming left V 6 bases short and J 5 bases short, with 4 bases between. The CDR3 nucleotides read TGTGCCAGCAGGCGAACTGAAGCTTTCTTT. Amino acids: CASRRTEAFF.

The chain carries TRBV9 and TRBJ2-2; 8 positions agree with TRBD1. V lost 4 bases, J lost 1 base, and 9 bases stayed unmatched. This CDR3 has 17 residues. The germline V gene encodes CDR1 SGDLS and CDR2 YYNGEE. In nucleotides, the CDR3 is TGTGCCAGCAGCCTCAACCCCGGGACAGGGAACACCGGGGAGCTGTTTTTT. Translation gives CASSLNPGTGNTGELFF. Combining the CDR3 with reference TRBV9 and TRBJ2-2 gives the whole variable domain DSGVTQTPKHLITATGQRVTLRCSPRSGDLSVYWYQQSLDQGLQFLIQYYNGEERAKGNILERFSAQQFPDLHSELNLSSLELGDSALYFCASSLNPGTGNTGELFFGEGSRLTVL.

The rearrangement uses TRBV11-2 and TRBJ2-2; 7 positions agree with TRBD2. Germline V gives CDR1 SGHAT, CDR2 FQNNGV. This CDR3 has 17 amino acids. V lost 1 base to trimming and J lost 4 bases; unmatched junction nucleotides: 9. CDR3 nucleotides: TGTGCCAGCAGCTTAGTGGGGGTGGGAGGGTCCACCGGGGAGCTGTTTTTT. This gives the protein CASSLVGVGGSTGELFF.

The CDR3 loop is CASSPGVAATSYNEQFF. The CDR3 DNA reads as TGTGCCAGCAGCCCCGGGGTAGCGGCTACTTCCTACAATGAGCAGTTCTTC. V usage is TRBV7-9 and J usage is TRBJ2-1; D possibly corresponds to TRBD2 (6 bases). V was clipped by 5 bases and J by 1 base, with 18 bases between them. The CDR3 totals 17 residues. The germline gives CDR1 SEHNR, CDR2 FQNEAQ (reference sequence).

The chain links TRBV10-1 to TRBJ2-4; 7 nucleotides align to TRBD1. After removal of 6 bases from V and 0 bases from J, the junction contained 8 bases not matched to a gene. There are 16 residues in the CDR3. Germline V gene lookup returns CDR1 WNHNN and CDR2 SYGVQD (reference sequence). The CDR3 here is CASSQQGFIAKNIQYF. The CDR3 coding sequence is TGCGCCAGCAGCCAACAGGGGTTTATAGCCAAAAACATTCAGTACTTC.

The chain is built from TRBV29-1 and TRBJ1-2; 9 nucleotides agree with TRBD1. V trimming: 6 bases; J trimming: 2 bases; junction bases outside the gene matches: 4. This CDR3 is built from 13 residues. CDR1 is SQVTM and CDR2 is ANQGSEA in the germline V gene. The CDR3: CSVGTGKNYGYTF. The CDR3 region has the DNA TGCAGCGTGGGGACAGGGAAGAACTATGGCTACACCTTC.

This sequence joins TRBV13 and TRBJ2-7; TRBD2 agrees at 12 bases. V lost 5 bases, J lost 3 bases, and 11 bases stayed unmatched. The CDR3 totals 17 residues. Looked up from germline, CDR1 is PRHDT and CDR2 is FYEKMQ (reference sequence). CDR3 coding DNA: TGTGCCAGCAGCACCACGACTAGCGGGGGCCCTCACTACGAGCAGTACTTC. It yields the protein CASSTTTSGGPHYEQYF.

This clone has a handful of counts. This chain links TRBV9 with TRBJ1-6, with D unresolved. Germline CDR1 SGDLS, CDR2 YYNGEE. The V gene lost 2 bases and the J gene lost 7 bases, with 10 bases spanning the gap. CDR3 length: 14 residues. The CDR3 sequence: CASSVYASNSPLHF. The CDR3 coding sequence is TGTGCCAGCAGCGTCTACGCTTCAAATTCACCCCTCCACTTT.

V is TRBV7-9 and J is TRBJ2-5, with D possibly being TRBD1 (5 bases). Trimming took 1 base from V and 1 from J, leaving 16 bases between them. The CDR3 sequence is 17 residues long. The germline CDR1 and CDR2 sequences are SEHNR and FQNEAQ (reference sequence). CDR3 protein: CASSLDPLRASQETQYF. In DNA form, the CDR3 reads TGTGCCAGCAGCTTAGACCCCCTCAGGGCGTCCCAAGAGACCCAGTACTTC.

The rearrangement joins TRBV20-1 to TRBJ2-5, with D tentatively TRBD1 (5 bases). CDR3 length: 11 amino acids. Germline V lookup: CDR1 DFQATT, CDR2 SNEGSKA (reference sequence). The V end lost 6 bases, the J end lost 2 bases, and 7 bases lay between the germline ends. CDR3 sequence (DNA): TGCAGTGCGACAGTGCAAGAGACCCAGTACTTC. This translates into CSATVQETQYF.

This rearrangement joins TRBV6-6 to TRBJ1-5; D possibly corresponds to TRBD1 (6 bases). The CDR3 contains 14 residues. The V end was cut by 6 bases, the J end by 4 bases, with 13 bases between. The germline CDR1 and CDR2 sequences are MNHNY and SVGAGI (reference sequence). CDR3 sequence: CASRQGTRNQPQHF. CDR3 DNA sequence: TGTGCCAGCAGGCAGGGGACCCGGAATCAGCCCCAGCATTTT.

The rearrangement links TRBV4-3 to TRBJ2-1, with TRBD2 identical over 7 bases. Germline V lookup: CDR1 LGHNA, CDR2 YSLEER. J lost 6 bases, V lost 0 bases, and 5 bases had no gene match. The CDR3 has 15 amino acids. CDR3 sequence (DNA): TGCGCCAGCAGCCAAGATTGGGGGGGTTCCAATGAGCAGTTCTTC. As protein: CASSQDWGGSNEQFF.

Sample share makes this clone medium-sized. CDR3 protein: CASSPRSYEQYF. For the CDR3, the DNA is TGCGCCAGCAGCCCTAGATCCTACGAGCAGTACTTC. The chain employs TRBV4-3 and TRBJ2-7; D unresolved. Per germline, CDR1 LGHNA and CDR2 YSLEER. This CDR3 is 12 amino acids long. V was cut by 4 bases and J by 1 base, with 5 bases left in between.

The gene calls are TRBV7-9 and TRBJ1-2; no clear D. CDR1 SEHNR and CDR2 FQNEAQ come from the germline V gene (reference sequence). The V and J ends lost 1 base and 0 bases respectively, with 6 bases between them. The CDR3 sequence is 14 residues long. The DNA for the CDR3 is TGTGCCAGCAGCTTAGGAACAACTAACTATGGCTACACCTTC. Translated, it gives CASSLGTTNYGYTF.

The chain combines TRBV9 with TRBJ2-3, with 9 bases fitting TRBD2. This CDR3 comprises 17 residues. After removal of 7 bases from V and 2 bases from J, the junction contained 14 bases not matched to a gene. Germline V gene lookup returns CDR1 SGDLS and CDR2 YYNGEE. For the CDR3, the DNA is TGTGCCAGCCGTCATTCAGCCGGGACTAGCCCCACAGATACGCAGTATTTT. It is translated as CASRHSAGTSPTDTQYF.

V usage is TRBV19 and J usage is TRBJ2-1; the match to TRBD2 covers 8 bases. Germline CDR1 and CDR2: LNHDA and SQIVND (reference sequence). CDR3 length: 15 residues. The V segment lost 5 bases and the J segment 7 bases; nucleotides outside the gene matches: 10. Here the CDR3 reads CASSSSRLAHNEQFF. CDR3 DNA: TGTGCCAGTAGTTCGTCCCGACTAGCGCATAATGAGCAGTTCTTC.

The V call is TRBV4-1, the J call TRBJ1-1; unclear D gene. CDR3 length equals 11 residues. Germline CDR1 reads MGHRA; CDR2 reads YSYEKL. Trimming pared 4 bases from V and 5 bases from J, leaving 5 bases between. The chain's CDR3 is CASSRGTEAFF. Here the CDR3 DNA reads TGCGCCAGCAGCCGAGGGACTGAAGCTTTCTTT.

The J gene is TRBJ1-1, the V gene TRBV11-2; D remains unclear. V gave up 3 bases and J gave up 4 bases, with 6 bases separating them. CDR3 length: 12 amino acids. Germline V gene sequence: CDR1 SGHAT, CDR2 FQNNGV. CDR3 DNA: TGTGCCAGCAGCTTCCGGGGCACTGAAGCTTTCTTT. Protein: CASSFRGTEAFF.

The chain is built from TRBV7-3 and TRBJ2-5; no firm D call. This CDR3 is 16 amino acids long. In germline, CDR1 is SGHTA, CDR2 FQGTGA. Trimming stripped 2 bases from V and 5 bases from J, with 18 bases between. The CDR3 bases are TGTGCCAGCAGCTTATTTGGCCCCTACGACGGGGAGACCCAGTACTTC. Translated, it gives CASSLFGPYDGETQYF.

The chain joins TRBV15 to TRBJ2-5; tentatively, D is TRBD1 (5 bases). Between the trimmed V and J ends, which lost 8 bases and 5 bases, there was a span of 12 bases. The CDR3 covers 12 residues. From germline, CDR1 is LNHNV and CDR2 YYDKDF (reference sequence). The CDR3 loop reads CATAAGPETQYF. The CDR3 DNA sequence: TGTGCCACCGCAGCAGGGCCGGAGACCCAGTACTTC. Full variable domain (rest looked up from reference TRBV15 and TRBJ2-5): DAMVIQNPRYQVTQFGKPVTLSCSQTLNHNVMYWYQQKSSQAPKLLFHYYDKDFNNEADTPDNFQSRRPNTSFCFLDIRSPGLGDTAMYLCATAAGPETQYFGPGTRLLVL.

The chain links TRBV10-3 to TRBJ2-1; 8 nucleotides align to TRBD2. Germline loops: CDR1 ENHRY, CDR2 SYGVKD. The CDR3 runs to 14 residues. J lost 9 bases, V lost 3 bases, and 7 bases had no gene match. The CDR3 bases are TGTGCCATCAGTGAAGAACAGGCGGGAGGTGAGCAGTTCTTC. Translated: CAISEEQAGGEQFF.

The CDR3 DNA reads as TGTGCCAGCAGGAGGACTAGCGGGGGGTCGTTAGCCAAAAACATTCAGTACTTC. Protein product: CASRRTSGGSLAKNIQYF. The chain is built from TRBV2 and TRBJ2-4; TRBD2 aligns across 14 bases. The germline gives CDR1 SNHLY, CDR2 FYNNEI. V trimming: 6 bases; J trimming: 0 bases; junction bases outside the gene matches: 7. The CDR3 has 18 amino acids.

DNA for the CDR3: TGCAGCGTTGTTCGCCCTAGCGGGGGTGCCGGGGAGCTGTTTTTT. Its protein is CSVVRPSGGAGELFF. This rearrangement joins TRBV29-1 to TRBJ2-2; 10 bases fit TRBD2. The CDR3 has 15 residues. Germline CDR1 reads SQVTM; CDR2 reads ANQGSEA. V lost 4 bases to trimming and J lost 6 bases; unmatched junction nucleotides: 8.

The chain joins TRBV7-2 to TRBJ2-7, with 10 bases aligning to TRBD2. CDR1 SGHTA and CDR2 FQGNSA come from the germline V gene. CDR3 size: 16 residues. After removal of 0 bases from V and 6 bases from J, the junction contained 8 bases not matched to a gene. CDR3 nucleotides: TGTGCCAGCAGCTTAGCGGGGCTAGCGGGGGACCGCGAGCAGTACTTC. Amino acids: CASSLAGLAGDREQYF.

The chain employs TRBV13 and TRBJ2-1, with D perhaps matching TRBD1 (5 bases). This CDR3 has 13 residues. V shed 7 bases and J shed 9 bases, with 16 bases lying between them. Germline lookup yields CDR1 PRHDT and CDR2 FYEKMQ (reference sequence). The CDR3 DNA is TGTGCCAGCAAAGACAGTTCCTCTAGTGAGCAGTTCTTC. Translation gives CASKDSSSSEQFF. Looking up the rest from reference TRBV13 and TRBJ2-1 gives the full variable domain: AAGVIQSPRHLIKEKRETATLKCYPIPRHDTVYWYQQGPGQDPQFLISFYEKMQSDKGSIPDRFSAQQFSDYHSELNMSSLELGDSALYFCASKDSSSSEQFFGPGTRLTVL.

The J gene is TRBJ1-2, the V gene TRBV27, with D uncertain. The V gene's germline CDR1 is MNHEY and CDR2 SMNVEV (reference sequence). The germline V and J ends were trimmed by 6 bases and 4 bases, with 12 bases remaining between them. The CDR3 loop spans 13 amino acids. CDR3 nucleotide sequence: TGTGCCAGCAGCCTTACAGCCCGCTATGGCTACACCTTC. Residues: CASSLTARYGYTF.

J is TRBJ2-1 and V is TRBV4-3, with 8 positions matching TRBD2. Per the germline V gene, CDR1 is LGHNA and CDR2 is YSLEER. This CDR3 has 16 amino acids. The trim removed 1 base at V and 5 bases at J, leaving 7 bases unmatched. CDR3 protein: CASSQARGGLDNEQFF. Written as DNA, the CDR3 is TGCGCCAGCAGCCAAGCACGGGGGGGCCTTGACAATGAGCAGTTCTTC.